These T cell receptor beta chains were read from a single sample in a study of PD-L1 blockade in urothelial cancer. TCRdb keeps only in-frame clones here, not all; method: immunoSEQ multiplex PCR. The sample records 45,000 to 50,000 clones, around 89% being singletons. Specimen: PBMCs, collected around atezolizumab (anti-PD-L1) treatment. These receptors all come from a man aged 80 or over with urothelial cancer. The CDR3 runs from the conserved cysteine through the conserved F or W.

v_gene: TRBV27; j_gene: TRBJ1-1; CDR3aa: CASKGLGQRGTEAFF
v_gene: TRBV9; j_gene: TRBJ2-1; CDR3aa: CASSLFVGALGEQFF
v_gene: TRBV29-1; j_gene: TRBJ2-7; CDR3aa: CSARQGAGEQYF
v_gene: TRBV27; j_gene: TRBJ1-4; CDR3aa: CASSGGRSGKLFF
v_gene: TRBV5-1; j_gene: TRBJ2-7; CDR3aa: CASSSGQGAYEQYF
v_gene: TRBV9; j_gene: TRBJ2-1; CDR3aa: CASSVGGKNYNEQFF
v_gene: TRBV5-1; j_gene: TRBJ1-1; CDR3aa: CASSLARGENTEAFF
v_gene: TRBV11-2; j_gene: TRBJ2-4; CDR3aa: CASSSTGGKAKNIQYF
v_gene: TRBV29-1; j_gene: TRBJ2-1; CDR3aa: CSTPGLAVNEQFF
v_gene: TRBV5-1; j_gene: TRBJ1-1; CDR3aa: CASSFSGTGGLNTEAFF
v_gene: TRBV5-1; j_gene: TRBJ1-2; CDR3aa: CASSLGAGYGNYGYTF
v_gene: TRBV10-2; j_gene: TRBJ2-1; CDR3aa: CATRDFLYNEQFF
v_gene: TRBV19; j_gene: TRBJ1-3; CDR3aa: CASTGQGANSGNTIYF
v_gene: TRBV7-2; j_gene: TRBJ2-7; CDR3aa: CASSFGLGGLEQYF
v_gene: TRBV6-5; j_gene: TRBJ2-7; CDR3aa: CASSLQGGYEQYF
v_gene: TRBV7-2; j_gene: TRBJ2-7; CDR3aa: CASSLSVSYEQYF
v_gene: TRBV9; j_gene: TRBJ2-3; CDR3aa: CASSVARIPGADTQYF
v_gene: TRBV18; j_gene: TRBJ1-3; CDR3aa: CASSGTGQLSGNTIYF
v_gene: TRBV7-2; j_gene: TRBJ2-7; CDR3aa: CASSPRRGRYEQYF
v_gene: TRBV7-2; j_gene: TRBJ2-1; CDR3aa: CASSLGTSGLGYNEQFF
v_gene: TRBV6-6; j_gene: TRBJ1-1; CDR3aa: CASSLPGQGNTEAFF
v_gene: TRBV5-4; j_gene: TRBJ2-5; CDR3aa: CASSLQGQETQYF
v_gene: TRBV19; j_gene: TRBJ2-3; CDR3aa: CASKRTGTGIRGTDTQYF
v_gene: TRBV11-2; j_gene: TRBJ1-2; CDR3aa: CASSLDPSANYGYTF
v_gene: TRBV5-6; j_gene: TRBJ2-7; CDR3aa: CASSLVSGYSYEQYF
v_gene: TRBV2; j_gene: TRBJ2-7; CDR3aa: CASSESRLAGASAQYF
v_gene: TRBV7-6; j_gene: TRBJ1-2; CDR3aa: CASSLELGTNYGYTF
v_gene: TRBV5-1; j_gene: TRBJ1-4; CDR3aa: CASSLSGIGDNEKLFF
v_gene: TRBV29-1; j_gene: TRBJ1-2; CDR3aa: CSVEDPPDRGGTNYGYTF
v_gene: TRBV2; j_gene: TRBJ2-7; CDR3aa: CASSDIGRPGVSEQYF
v_gene: TRBV5-1; j_gene: TRBJ2-1; CDR3aa: CASSFGPRGGNEQFF
v_gene: TRBV19; j_gene: TRBJ1-2; CDR3aa: CASRERDRPLSGYTF
v_gene: TRBV6-1; j_gene: TRBJ2-2; CDR3aa: CASSEHLAGELFF
v_gene: TRBV18; j_gene: TRBJ2-3; CDR3aa: CASSPPSGVSTDTQYF
v_gene: TRBV27; j_gene: TRBJ2-1; CDR3aa: CASRGTSEGDEQFF
v_gene: TRBV5-1; j_gene: TRBJ1-4; CDR3aa: CASSPTHGPGGLRATNEKLFF
v_gene: TRBV28; j_gene: TRBJ1-5; CDR3aa: CASSLWEPGQQNQPQHF
v_gene: TRBV5-1; j_gene: TRBJ2-2; CDR3aa: CASSHPGQGSTGELFF
v_gene: TRBV6-5; j_gene: TRBJ2-6; CDR3aa: CASTGQGSGANVLTF
v_gene: TRBV29-1; j_gene: TRBJ2-1; CDR3aa: CSVVLQREGLGYRVNEQFF
v_gene: TRBV5-4; j_gene: TRBJ2-3; CDR3aa: CASSWDRVSTDTQYF
v_gene: TRBV7-8; j_gene: TRBJ2-5; CDR3aa: CASSYGLAKGEETQYF
v_gene: TRBV5-1; j_gene: TRBJ2-2; CDR3aa: CASSGGLAGTGELFF
v_gene: TRBV7-8; j_gene: TRBJ1-1; CDR3aa: CASSLATVGLAEAFF
v_gene: TRBV7-9; j_gene: TRBJ1-2; CDR3aa: CASSPDGQGAGGYTF
v_gene: TRBV5-6; j_gene: TRBJ1-4; CDR3aa: CASSLGTGDEKLFF
v_gene: TRBV4-3; j_gene: TRBJ1-1; CDR3aa: CASSQGNRANTEAFF
v_gene: TRBV18; j_gene: TRBJ2-1; CDR3aa: CASLYYGRAGNEQFF
v_gene: TRBV7-2; j_gene: TRBJ2-2; CDR3aa: CASSHRTGKAGELFF
v_gene: TRBV6-5; j_gene: TRBJ2-7; CDR3aa: CASRGTGTGVYEQYF
v_gene: TRBV10-3; j_gene: TRBJ2-7; CDR3aa: CAIRDREKDEQYF
v_gene: TRBV7-2; j_gene: TRBJ1-3; CDR3aa: CASSPLTYRGLNTIYF
v_gene: TRBV29-1; j_gene: TRBJ1-2; CDR3aa: CSVDRVSYGYTF
v_gene: TRBV7-8; j_gene: TRBJ2-1; CDR3aa: CASSFQGNNEQFF
v_gene: TRBV6-1; j_gene: TRBJ2-7; CDR3aa: CASSESLGQATYEQYF
v_gene: TRBV5-1; j_gene: TRBJ1-4; CDR3aa: CASSLVLVRGGQKLFF
v_gene: TRBV19; j_gene: TRBJ2-1; CDR3aa: CASSNSRFREQFF
v_gene: TRBV19; j_gene: TRBJ1-2; CDR3aa: CASSRQGARGYTF